These 21 T cell receptor beta chains were sequenced from one sample in a study of blood T cell repertoires in COVID-19. TCRdb's table, derived via immunoSEQ multiplex PCR, lists solely in-frame clones and lacks some. Of around 250,000 clones listed, around 88% were seen once; the top ten hold 0.95% to 1.5%. Sequencing was done on a sample of PBMCs or T cells enriched from blood (not recorded which). The receptors here all came from a woman aged 40 to 49 with acute COVID-19.

The chain combines TRBV27 with TRBJ2-5, with a tentative D call TRBD1 (6 bases). This CDR3 spans 15 amino acids. Deletions cut 8 bases from V and 1 base from J, with 17 bases between. Per the germline V gene, CDR1 is MNHEY and CDR2 is SMNVEV (reference sequence). The CDR3 loop reads CASALRTDFQETQYF. CDR3 nucleotides: TGTGCCAGCGCCCTCCGGACAGATTTCCAAGAGACCCAGTACTTC.

The V call is TRBV30, the J call TRBJ2-7; TRBD1 is a possible D gene (12 bases). The germline gives CDR1 GTSNPN, CDR2 SVGIG (reference sequence). This CDR3 has 17 residues. Deletions cut 0 bases from V and 6 bases from J, with 24 bases between. DNA for the CDR3: TGTGCCTGGAGTGTCAGGGACAGGGGGCTAGCGGGAGGCGAGCAGTACTTC. Its translation is CAWSVRDRGLAGGEQYF.

The rearrangement joins TRBV27 to TRBJ1-4; D may be TRBD1 (5 bases). This CDR3 is built from 15 residues. Germline V gene lookup returns CDR1 MNHEY and CDR2 SMNVEV (reference sequence). The V and J ends lost 0 bases and 6 bases respectively, with 11 bases between them. The CDR3 sequence: CASSLSAVRDEKLFF. The CDR3 region has the DNA TGTGCCAGCAGTTTATCGGCCGTCAGGGATGAAAAACTGTTTTTT.

This sequence joins TRBV28 and TRBJ2-1; TRBD1 matches 7 bases. Losses at the gene ends were 10 bases for V and 1 base for J; bases not matched to a gene: 7. Germline-derived CDR1 and CDR2 are MDHEN and SYDVKM. CDR3 length: 14 amino acids. DNA for the CDR3: TGTGCCACAGGGGGTAGGCGTTCCTACAATGAGCAGTTCTTC. Translation: CATGGRRSYNEQFF.

This clone occurred once. CDR3 bases: TGTGCCAGCAGCTTGGAGGGACGGGAGAATGAAAAACTGTTTTTT. This codes for CASSLEGRENEKLFF. The chain joins TRBV5-4 to TRBJ1-4; possibly TRBD1 for D (5 bases). V was cut by 0 bases and J by 5 bases, with 11 bases left in between. Germline loops: CDR1 SGHNT, CDR2 YYREEE (reference sequence). There are 15 residues in the CDR3.

The V gene is TRBV28, the J gene TRBJ1-1, with 8 bases identical to TRBD1. Trimming at V came to 7 bases and at J to 10 bases, leaving 8 bases not matched to a gene. From germline, CDR1 is MDHEN and CDR2 SYDVKM. This CDR3 has 12 residues. In nucleotides, the CDR3 is TGTGCCAGCAATCAGGGGGCGCTTAGAGCTTTCTTT. It encodes CASNQGALRAFF.

This clone has just one count. The chain carries TRBV7-2 and TRBJ2-3; D perhaps matches TRBD2 (5 bases). The CDR3 is 15 residues long. Germline-derived CDR1 and CDR2 are SGHTA and FQGNSA. Trimming left V 2 bases short and J 2 bases short, with 11 bases between. The CDR3 sequence: CASSLRGDPTDTQYF. The CDR3 DNA reads TGTGCCAGCAGCTTACGGGGAGACCCCACAGATACGCAGTATTTT.

The chain links TRBV4-1 to TRBJ2-1; possible D gene TRBD1, 6 bases. The CDR3 is made up of 16 amino acids. In germline, CDR1 is MGHRA, CDR2 YSYEKL. Deletions cut 0 bases from V and 6 bases from J, with 15 bases between. DNA of the CDR3: TGCGCCAGCAGCCAAGATCAAGGGAACAGGGCCAATGAGCAGTTCTTC. Encoded protein: CASSQDQGNRANEQFF.

The genes are TRBV3-1 (or the pseudogene TRBV3-2) and TRBJ1-1; D unresolved. This CDR3 is built from 14 residues. The germline V gene has CDR1 LGHDT and CDR2 YNNKEL (reference sequence). V was shortened by 5 bases and J by 5 bases, with 15 bases between the two germline ends. CDR3 in DNA: TGTGCCAGCAGCTTCGGAGGGTGGTGGACTGAAGCTTTCTTT. Its translation: CASSFGGWWTEAFF.

This clone came up once. The V and J genes are TRBV7-9 and TRBJ1-1; D might be TRBD1 (6 bases). Germline loops: CDR1 SEHNR, CDR2 FQNEAQ (reference sequence). Trimming removed 5 bases at V and 6 bases at J, with 16 bases between. There are 14 residues in the CDR3. CDR3 region: CASSLQGNTAEAFF. The CDR3 coding sequence is TGTGCCAGCAGCCTACAGGGTAATACGGCTGAAGCTTTCTTT.

The chain uses TRBV7-2 and TRBJ1-3; the match to TRBD1 covers 8 bases. This CDR3 comprises 19 residues. Germline values: CDR1 SGHTA, CDR2 FQGNSA. Unmatched junction bases numbered 18, after V lost 5 bases and J lost 3 bases. The CDR3, as DNA: TGTGCCAGCAGCGCGCAAGTGCGGCCGACAGGGGATTATGGAAACACCATATATTTT. It yields the protein CASSAQVRPTGDYGNTIYF.

Regarding this clone: The junction departs from the called germline gene at one end, perhaps through a read error. The chain joins TRBV7-7 to TRBJ2-1; TRBD2 agrees at 11 bases. The CDR3 covers 15 residues. Germline V gives CDR1 SSHAT, CDR2 FNYEAQ (reference sequence). The CDR3: CASSLQLAGVDEQFF. Here the CDR3 DNA reads TGTGCTAGCAGCTTACAACTAGCGGGAGTCGATGAGCAGTTCTTC. The whole variable domain, filled in from reference TRBV7-7 and TRBJ2-1, reads GAGVSQSPRYKVTKRGQDVTLRCDPISSHATLYWYQQALGQGPEFLTYFNYEAQPDKSGLPSDRFSAERPEGSISTLTIQRTEQRDSAMYRCASSLQLAGVDEQFFGPGTRLTVL.

The chain is built from TRBV6-5 and TRBJ2-1; 9 bases agree with TRBD2. The CDR3 runs to 14 residues. Per germline, CDR1 MNHEY and CDR2 SVGAGI. The junction had 3 bases not matched to a gene; V was cut back by 7 bases and J by 2 bases. The CDR3 DNA is TGTGCCAGCACTAGGACTAGCGCCTACAATGAGCAGTTCTTC. Amino acids: CASTRTSAYNEQFF.

This clone was counted once. The chain couples TRBV3-1 (or the pseudogene TRBV3-2) to TRBJ1-5; D remains unclear. The CDR3 runs 14 residues. Trimming pared 4 bases from V and 4 bases from J, leaving 11 bases between. The germline CDR1 and CDR2 sequences are LGHDT and YNNKEL (reference sequence). The CDR3 bases are TGTGCCAGCAGCCGCGAGGGTCTAAATCAGCCCCAGCATTTT. Amino acid sequence: CASSREGLNQPQHF.

This chain connects TRBV5-5 to TRBJ1-2; 10 bases are a match to TRBD1. Trimming removed 4 bases from V and 1 base from J; junction bases left unmatched: 4. This CDR3 spans 15 amino acids. Looked up from germline, CDR1 is SGHKS and CDR2 is YYEKEE (reference sequence). Here the CDR3 reads CASSKWTGGNYGYTF. CDR3 nucleotides: TGTGCCAGCAGCAAATGGACAGGGGGTAACTATGGCTACACCTTC.

The CDR3 bases are TGTGCCAGCAGGGGGGAGGACAACGGGTTGCGTGGAAACACCATATATTTT. Protein: CASRGEDNGLRGNTIYF. The chain couples TRBV25-1 to TRBJ1-3, with D tentatively TRBD1 (5 bases). Between the trimmed V and J ends, which lost 6 bases and 3 bases, there was a span of 21 bases. The CDR3 consists of 17 residues. Per germline, CDR1 MGHDK and CDR2 SYGVNS.

The V gene is TRBV13, the J gene TRBJ2-7; a possible D gene is TRBD1 (6 bases). The V and J ends lost 0 bases and 9 bases respectively, with 12 bases between them. Germline V gene sequence: CDR1 PRHDT, CDR2 FYEKMQ (reference sequence). CDR3 size: 13 residues. The DNA for the CDR3 is TGTGCCAGCAGCTTAGGGACAGGTCCAGGGCAGTACTTC. Protein: CASSLGTGPGQYF.

CDR3 sequence: CATSGGSYEQYF. The DNA for the CDR3 is TGTGCCACCAGTGGAGGTTCCTACGAGCAGTACTTC. The gene calls are TRBV24-1 and TRBJ2-7; D call uncertain. This CDR3 is 12 amino acids long. The germline gives CDR1 KGHDR, CDR2 SFDVKD. V was clipped by 5 bases and J by 1 base, with 5 bases between them.

The genes are TRBV3-1 (or the pseudogene TRBV3-2) and TRBJ2-5; D ambiguous. The ends were cut back, 4 bases at V and 9 bases at J, with 12 bases in the middle. CDR3 length: 12 residues. CDR1 is LGHDT, CDR2 YNNKEL, per germline (reference sequence). The DNA of the CDR3 is TGTGCCAGCAGCCCTAGTGATTCGCCCCAGTACTTC. It codes for CASSPSDSPQYF.

V gene TRBV7-9 combines with J gene TRBJ1-2; no clear D. Germline CDR1 and CDR2: SEHNR and FQNEAQ (reference sequence). The CDR3 sequence is 12 residues long. V lost 1 base and J lost 13, with 13 bases in between. The CDR3 DNA reads TGTGCCAGCAGCTTAGAGCCATTCGGGTGCACCTTC. Translating gives CASSLEPFGCTF.

This clone showed up just once. The V call is TRBV19, the J call TRBJ2-5, with 7 bases that match TRBD1. Losses at the gene ends were 6 bases for V and 1 base for J; bases not matched to a gene: 2. This CDR3 is built from 13 residues. Germline V CDR1 and CDR2: LNHDA, SQIVND (reference sequence). The CDR3 DNA follows: TGTGCCAGTAGACAGGGGCGCCAAGAGACCCAGTACTTC. Translation: CASRQGRQETQYF.